This T cell receptor beta chain was sequenced in a study of shared clonotypes between healthy human individuals. The assay used deep level. Produced via immunoSEQ multiplex PCR; TCRdb's table is partial and in-frame only. The sample lists roughly 2.1 million clones, 93% occurring once. Naive CD8 cells lacked CD45RO, underwent positive selection for CCR7 and left out terminally differentiated effector memory CD45RA+ cells. Trimming left V 0 bases short and J 4 bases short, with 6 bases between. Germline-derived CDR1 and CDR2 are SGDLS and YYNGEE. CDR3 length: 13 residues. Broader study findings: Sampling covered nothing but blood. Tissue TCR repertoires likely differ from those found in blood.

Regarding this clone: The antigen remains undetermined. Distinct nucleotide sequences in the sample also encode this CDR3.

The receptor was derived from a man between 18 and 29 years old in good health. Some clones in this sample may be carry-over from other donors' samples. The sequenced material came from naive CD8+ T cells from PBMCs. This chain uses TRBV9 with TRBJ2-3; D is unresolved. The DNA of the CDR3 is TGTGCCAGCAGCGTAGGAGGTGCAGATACGCAGTATTTT. It is translated as CASSVGGADTQYF.